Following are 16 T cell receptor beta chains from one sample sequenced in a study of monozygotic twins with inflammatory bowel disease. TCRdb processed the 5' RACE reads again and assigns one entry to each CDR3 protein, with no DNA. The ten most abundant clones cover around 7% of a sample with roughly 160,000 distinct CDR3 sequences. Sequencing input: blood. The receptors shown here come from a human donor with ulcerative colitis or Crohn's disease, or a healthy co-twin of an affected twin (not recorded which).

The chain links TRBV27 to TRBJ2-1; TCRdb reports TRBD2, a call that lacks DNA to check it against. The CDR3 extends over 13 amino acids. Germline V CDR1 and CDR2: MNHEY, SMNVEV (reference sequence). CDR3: CASTPSGINEQFF.

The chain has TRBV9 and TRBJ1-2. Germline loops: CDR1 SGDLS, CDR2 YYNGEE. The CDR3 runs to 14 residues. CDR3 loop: CASCRFTSNYGYTF.

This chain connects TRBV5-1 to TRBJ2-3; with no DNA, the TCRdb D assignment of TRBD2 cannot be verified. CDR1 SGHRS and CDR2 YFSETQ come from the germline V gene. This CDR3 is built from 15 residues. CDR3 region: CASRGLAGEGDTQYF. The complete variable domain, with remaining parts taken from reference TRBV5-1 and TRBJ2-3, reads KAGVTQTPRYLIKTRGQQVTLSCSPISGHRSVSWYQQTPGQGLQFLFEYFSETQRNKGNFPGRFSGRQFSNSRSEMNVSTLELGDSALYLCASRGLAGEGDTQYFGPGTRLTVL.

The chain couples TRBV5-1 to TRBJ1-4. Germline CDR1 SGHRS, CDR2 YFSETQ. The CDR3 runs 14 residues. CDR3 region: CASSSGPNNEKLFF.

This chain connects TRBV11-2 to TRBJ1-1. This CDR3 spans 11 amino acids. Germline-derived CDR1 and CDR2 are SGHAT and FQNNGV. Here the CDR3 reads CADRRDTEAFF.

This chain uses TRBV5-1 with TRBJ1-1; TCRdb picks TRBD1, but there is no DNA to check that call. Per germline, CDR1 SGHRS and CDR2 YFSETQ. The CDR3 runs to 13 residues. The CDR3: CASSSSGFAEAFF. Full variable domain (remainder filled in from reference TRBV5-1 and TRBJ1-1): KAGVTQTPRYLIKTRGQQVTLSCSPISGHRSVSWYQQTPGQGLQFLFEYFSETQRNKGNFPGRFSGRQFSNSRSEMNVSTLELGDSALYLCASSSSGFAEAFFGQGTRLTVV.

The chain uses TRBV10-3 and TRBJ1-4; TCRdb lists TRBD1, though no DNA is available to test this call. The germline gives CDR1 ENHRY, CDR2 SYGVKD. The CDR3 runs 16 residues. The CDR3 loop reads CAISEFSDRINEKLFF.

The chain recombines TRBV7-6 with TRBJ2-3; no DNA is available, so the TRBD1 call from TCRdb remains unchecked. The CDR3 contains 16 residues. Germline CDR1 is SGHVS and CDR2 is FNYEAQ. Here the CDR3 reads CASSLARVGGTDTQYF.

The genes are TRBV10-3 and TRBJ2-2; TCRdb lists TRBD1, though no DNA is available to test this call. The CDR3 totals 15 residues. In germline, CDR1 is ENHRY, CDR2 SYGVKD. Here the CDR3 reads CAIREQGAGTGELFF.

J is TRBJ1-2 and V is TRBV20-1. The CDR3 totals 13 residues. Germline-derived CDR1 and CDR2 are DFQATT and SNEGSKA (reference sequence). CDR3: CSARTAANYGYTF.

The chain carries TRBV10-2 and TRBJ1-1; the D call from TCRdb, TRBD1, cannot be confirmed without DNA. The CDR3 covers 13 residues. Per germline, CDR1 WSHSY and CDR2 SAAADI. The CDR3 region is CASRRTPNTEAFF.

CDR3 loop: CASSPPGTGPSGYTF. The chain links TRBV3-1 to TRBJ1-2; TCRdb picks TRBD1, but there is no DNA to check that call. The CDR3 sequence is 15 residues long. Germline V gene sequence: CDR1 LGHDT, CDR2 YNNKEL (reference sequence).

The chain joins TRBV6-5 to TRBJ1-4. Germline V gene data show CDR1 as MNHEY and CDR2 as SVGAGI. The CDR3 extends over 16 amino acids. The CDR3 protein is CASSYSLGWTNEKLFF.

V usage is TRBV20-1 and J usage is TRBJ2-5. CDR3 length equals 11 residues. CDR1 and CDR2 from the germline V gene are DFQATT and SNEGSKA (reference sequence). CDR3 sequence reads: CSARDSATQYF.

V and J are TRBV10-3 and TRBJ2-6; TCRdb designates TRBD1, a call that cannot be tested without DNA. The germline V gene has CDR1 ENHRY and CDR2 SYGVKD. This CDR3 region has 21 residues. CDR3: CAISELGFRDQKSSGANVLTF.

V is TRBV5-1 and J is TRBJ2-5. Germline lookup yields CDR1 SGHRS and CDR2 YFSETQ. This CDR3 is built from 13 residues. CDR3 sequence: CASSLFIQETQYF. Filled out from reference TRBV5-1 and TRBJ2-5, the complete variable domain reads KAGVTQTPRYLIKTRGQQVTLSCSPISGHRSVSWYQQTPGQGLQFLFEYFSETQRNKGNFPGRFSGRQFSNSRSEMNVSTLELGDSALYLCASSLFIQETQYFGPGTRLLVL.